These 19 T cell receptor beta chains came from one sample sequenced in a study of early T cells in non-severe SARS-CoV-2 infection (dated by TCRdb to the early 2020s). The receptor library was made with 5' RACE. Sequenced using a NextSeq 500. TCRdb reprocessed the public reads (quality trimming at Q25 with fastp, clone calling with MiXCR) and kept in-frame beta chains. CDR3 protein sequences are deduplicated, and each keeps its most common genes and DNA. For this sample there are about 64,000 distinct CDR3 sequences; over 9% appear just once. The ten largest clones capture nearly 3% of the sample. Sequences were derived from whole blood, sampled at baseline. The receptors were gathered from an adult who was a healthcare worker with PCR-confirmed SARS-CoV-2 infection or an uninfected control (not recorded which).

The table lists this clonotype with many counts. The chain has TRBV7-9 and TRBJ1-1; D is unresolved. CDR1 and CDR2 from the germline V gene are SEHNR and FQNEAQ (reference sequence). This CDR3 is 12 amino acids long. V was pared by 2 bases and J by 7 bases, with 8 bases between. CDR3 in DNA: TGTGCCAGCAGCTTACAAAAGGATGAAGCTTTCTTT. As protein: CASSLQKDEAFF.

This sequence joins TRBV29-1 and TRBJ2-7; D remains ambiguous. V was pared by 0 bases and J by 7 bases, with 13 bases between. The V gene's germline CDR1 is SQVTM and CDR2 ANQGSEA. The CDR3 totals 13 residues. CDR3 coding DNA: TGCAGCGTTGAAGATAACGATAGTAGAGAGCAGTACTTC. Amino acids: CSVEDNDSREQYF.

This clonotype was seen a few times. The chain combines TRBV6-5 with TRBJ2-1; the D is unclear. Germline V gene lookup returns CDR1 MNHEY and CDR2 SVGAGI. Trimming cost V 0 bases and J 10 bases, with 10 bases left between them. The CDR3 covers 13 residues. The CDR3 nucleotides are TGTGCCAGCAGTTACTCGGGCTTGAACGAGCAGTTCTTC. This gives the protein CASSYSGLNEQFF.

V usage is TRBV2 and J usage is TRBJ1-4, with 11 bases identical to TRBD1. With V trimmed by 9 bases and J by 9 bases, 12 bases remained unmatched. This CDR3 contains 15 residues. Germline CDR1 reads SNHLY; CDR2 reads FYNNEI. The CDR3 DNA reads TGTGCCAGTTGGGACAGGGGGAATCGAGGTAAAAAACTGTTTTTT. This translates into CASWDRGNRGKKLFF.

Only a few counts were recorded for this clonotype. V and J are TRBV18 and TRBJ2-7; 9 nucleotides match TRBD1. Per the germline V gene, CDR1 is KGHSH and CDR2 is LQKENI. V dropped 4 bases and J dropped 4; count of bases not matched to a gene: 5. This CDR3 is built from 14 residues. CDR3 nucleotides: TGTGCCAGCTCACTCGGGACAGGGAGTTACGAGCAGTACTTC. Translating it yields CASSLGTGSYEQYF.

CDR3 nucleotide sequence: TGTGCCACTTCGGACAGGCAAGAGACCCAGTACTTC. Protein sequence: CATSDRQETQYF. The genes are TRBV2 and TRBJ2-5, with 7 bases that match TRBD1. V lost 10 bases to trimming and J lost 2 bases; unmatched junction nucleotides: 4. Germline values: CDR1 SNHLY, CDR2 FYNNEI. The CDR3 sequence is 12 residues long.

The chain has TRBV20-1 and TRBJ2-3; 7 positions agree with TRBD2. The CDR3 covers 14 residues. Germline trimming cut 3 bases from V and 4 bases from J; bases unmatched to any gene: 7. Germline V gives CDR1 DFQATT, CDR2 SNEGSKA (reference sequence). The CDR3 DNA follows: TGCAGTGCTAGCGGGGGGATCCCCCCAGATACGCAGTATTTT. Encoded protein: CSASGGIPPDTQYF.

The chain recombines TRBV14 with TRBJ1-5, with TRBD1 identical over 9 bases. The ends lost 5 bases at V and 4 bases at J; junction bases unmatched: 3. Germline CDR1 reads SGHDN; CDR2 reads FVKESK. This CDR3 is built from 14 residues. CDR3: CASSLQGANQPQHF. CDR3 coding DNA: TGTGCCAGCAGCTTACAGGGGGCAAATCAGCCCCAGCATTTT. Full variable domain (missing parts from reference TRBV14 and TRBJ1-5): EAGVTQFPSHSVIEKGQTVTLRCDPISGHDNLYWYRRVMGKEIKFLLHFVKESKQDESGMPNNRFLAERTGGTYSTLKVQPAELEDSGVYFCASSLQGANQPQHFGDGTRLSIL.

This clonotype was detected only a few times. This rearrangement joins TRBV7-9 to TRBJ1-4, with a weak D call TRBD1 (6 bases). This CDR3 is built from 14 residues. Germline CDR1 SEHNR, CDR2 FQNEAQ (reference sequence). Trimming removed 5 bases from V and 8 bases from J, with 15 bases in between. The CDR3 loop reads CASSPWGGREKLFF. The CDR3 DNA reads TGTGCCAGCAGCCCCTGGGGGGGGCGGGAAAAACTGTTTTTT.

The chain carries TRBV6-2 or TRBV6-3 and TRBJ2-1; D is unresolved. Trimming took 8 bases from V and 3 from J, leaving 14 bases between them. CDR3 size: 14 residues. Germline V CDR1 and CDR2: MNHEY, SVGEGT. The CDR3 spells CASQVDGGYNEQFF. Written as DNA, the CDR3 is TGTGCCAGCCAAGTGGACGGCGGCTACAATGAGCAGTTCTTC.

This chain links TRBV7-8 with TRBJ2-3, with 10 bases fitting TRBD2. Looked up from germline, CDR1 is SGHVS and CDR2 is FQNEAQ. The trim removed 3 bases at V and 4 bases at J, leaving 7 bases unmatched. CDR3 length equals 16 residues. The CDR3 reads CASSFGASGGADTQYF. CDR3 nucleotides: TGTGCCAGCAGCTTCGGAGCTAGCGGGGGCGCAGATACGCAGTATTTT.

The chain employs TRBV6-1 and TRBJ1-2; D perhaps matches TRBD1 (6 bases). This CDR3 has 13 amino acids. V was clipped by 5 bases and J by 4 bases, with 11 bases between them. Germline V lookup: CDR1 MNHNS, CDR2 SASEGT. CDR3 DNA: TGTGCCAGCAGTTCACAGGGTGCCTATGGCTACACCTTC. It specifies CASSSQGAYGYTF.

V gene TRBV3-1 combines with J gene TRBJ2-2, with D unclear. Germline V lookup: CDR1 LGHDT, CDR2 YNNKEL (reference sequence). This CDR3 has 14 amino acids. V shed 7 bases and J shed 4 bases, with 13 bases lying between them. For the CDR3, the DNA is TGTGCCAGCAAGCCGCTGTCAGGCACCGGGGAGCTGTTTTTT. Its protein product is CASKPLSGTGELFF.

DNA for the CDR3: TGCAGTGCTAGAGCCCCCCTGGAAAACAGATCCAGAGATACGCAGTATTTT. Its protein product is CSARAPLENRSRDTQYF. The chain carries TRBV20-1 and TRBJ2-3; D ambiguous. This CDR3 contains 17 residues. V gave up 1 base and J gave up 5 bases, with 22 bases separating them. Germline V gene lookup returns CDR1 DFQATT and CDR2 SNEGSKA (reference sequence).

This clonotype showed up just a few times. The chain uses TRBV5-4 and TRBJ1-2; 8 nucleotides agree with TRBD1. With V trimmed by 6 bases and J by 3 bases, 4 bases remained unmatched. Germline V gene sequence: CDR1 SGHNT, CDR2 YYREEE (reference sequence). CDR3 size: 13 residues. CDR3 loop: CASKGQADYGYTF. The CDR3 DNA sequence: TGTGCCAGCAAGGGACAGGCGGACTATGGCTACACCTTC.

Points on this clonotype: The final CDR3 position lacks the conserved phenylalanine or tryptophan, pointing to a likely read error. This chain uses TRBV3-1 with TRBJ2-2; D is possibly TRBD1 (5 bases). V lost 4 bases and J lost 6, with 9 bases in between. This CDR3 region has 13 residues. CDR1 and CDR2 (germline): LGHDT, YNNKEL (reference sequence). CDR3 coding DNA: TGTGCCAGCAGCCTTCTGGGGCCCGGGGAGCTGTTTTCT. The encoded protein is CASSLLGPGELFS.

The chain combines TRBV5-1 with TRBJ2-5; 10 nucleotides align to TRBD2. V gave up 2 bases and J gave up 2 bases; unmatched junction bases: 12. CDR3 length equals 18 residues. Germline V gives CDR1 SGHRS, CDR2 YFSETQ. The CDR3 coding sequence is TGCGCCAGCAGCTTCGGCTCGGCTAGCGGGGGCCGACAAGAGACCCAGTACTTC. Encoded protein: CASSFGSASGGRQETQYF.

Only a few counts were recorded for this clonotype. The chain carries TRBV7-9 and TRBJ1-1; no firm D call. This CDR3 is 13 amino acids long. V gave up 3 bases and J gave up 6 bases, with 11 bases separating them. Germline CDR1 is SEHNR and CDR2 is FQNEAQ (reference sequence). The CDR3 bases are TGTGCCAGCAGCTTCGGGGTGGTGGCTGAAGCTTTCTTT. This encodes CASSFGVVAEAFF.

This clonotype ranks as medium-sized. This chain uses TRBV11-2 with TRBJ2-3; D not resolved. This CDR3 is 11 amino acids long. Trimming stripped 1 base from V and 6 bases from J, with 2 bases between. Germline assignment: CDR1 SGHAT and CDR2 FQNNGV. CDR3 in DNA: TGTGCCAGCAGCTTAGGGGATACGCAGTATTTT. Its translation is CASSLGDTQYF.